This TCR beta chain was sequenced for a study of cytomegalovirus exposure and HLA in healthy donors. A multiplex PCR was run with 60 Vbeta primers and 13 Jbeta primers. TCRdb's table, derived via immunoSEQ multiplex PCR, lists solely in-frame clones and lacks some. The table includes 35,000 to 45,000 clones, 60% to 80% detected once. The CDR3 loop spans 16 amino acids. V gave up 3 bases and J gave up 2 bases; unmatched junction bases: 11. Germline values: CDR1 SGHRS, CDR2 YFSETQ. Sample: PBMCs. This chain connects TRBV5-1 to TRBJ2-7; the match to TRBD2 covers 7 bases. The TCR originated in a young man in good health and CMV-seronegative. CDR3 DNA sequence: TGCGCCAGCAGCTATTGGAACGGGGGGAGAACCTACGAGCAGTACTTC. The encoded protein is CASSYWNGGRTYEQYF.